These T cell receptor beta chains were read from a single sample in a study of CXCR3-negative and CXCR3-positive naive CD8 T cells. After re-calling the 5' RACE reads, TCRdb lists one entry per CDR3 protein, DNA absent. This sample contains some 130,000 distinct CDR3 sequences. The sample consisted of naive CXCR3- CD8+ T cells from blood. These receptors all stem from a human donor in good health. Some clones in this sample may be carry-over from other donors' samples. CDR3s include the opening cysteine and the closing phenylalanine or tryptophan. Fields, in order: J gene, CDR3 length, V gene, CDR3 protein.

TRBJ1-5,19,TRBV6-2/TRBV6-3,CASSYSYTDRDRGDQPQHF
TRBJ2-5,15,TRBV4-2,CASSQPLANQETQYF
TRBJ2-3,16,TRBV5-5,CASSSVPGQSTDTQYF
TRBJ2-2,15,TRBV20-1,CSARWREGNTGELFF
TRBJ2-5,15,TRBV5-4,CASSHSGGAGETQYF
TRBJ2-1,17,TRBV11-2,CASSAEVAGLAINEQFF
TRBJ2-7,16,TRBV28,CASSFPRQKSSYEQYF
TRBJ2-2,17,TRBV15,CATSREYVSTNTGELFF
TRBJ1-1,14,TRBV7-9,CASSRANTNTEAFF
TRBJ1-1,14,TRBV20-1,CSARGTGGDTEAFF
TRBJ2-1,16,TRBV28,CASSLLVGDSGNEQFF
TRBJ1-6,14,TRBV7-7,CASSLDAINSPLHF
TRBJ1-2,13,TRBV29-1,CSVEESGIYGYTF
TRBJ1-1,14,TRBV28,CASSLTPDSAEAFF
TRBJ2-3,20,TRBV11-2,CASSSPKLAGGPFGTDTQYF
TRBJ2-7,16,TRBV10-1,CASSEGRRDTHYEQYF
TRBJ2-3,16,TRBV7-8,CASSSHMGGPTDTQYF
TRBJ2-3,21,TRBV28,CASSFANTRQGDGANTDTQYF